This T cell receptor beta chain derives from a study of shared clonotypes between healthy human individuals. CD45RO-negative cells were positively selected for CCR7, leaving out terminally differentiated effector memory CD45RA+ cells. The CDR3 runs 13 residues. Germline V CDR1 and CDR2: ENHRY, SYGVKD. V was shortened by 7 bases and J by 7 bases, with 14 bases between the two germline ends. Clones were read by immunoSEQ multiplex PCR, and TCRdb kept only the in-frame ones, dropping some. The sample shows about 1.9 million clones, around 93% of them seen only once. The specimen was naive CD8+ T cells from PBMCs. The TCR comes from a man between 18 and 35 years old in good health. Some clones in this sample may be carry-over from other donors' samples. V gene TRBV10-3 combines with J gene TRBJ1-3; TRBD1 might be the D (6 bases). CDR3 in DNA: TGTGCCATCACCGACACAGGGAGGAACACCATATATTTT. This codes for CAITDTGRNTIYF.